This T cell receptor (beta chain) was sequenced in a study of CD8 T cells in Susac syndrome. RNA in amounts of roughly 0.5 to 1 ug was reverse transcribed with random hexamers. From the immunoSEQ multiplex PCR reads, TCRdb called clonotypes with MiXCR, one entry per CDR3 protein. The sample yields 300,000 to 350,000 distinct CDR3 sequences, 92% seen once. V lost 6 bases, J lost 5 bases, and 16 bases lay in between. There are 15 residues in the CDR3. Germline loops: CDR1 MNHEY, CDR2 SMNVEV (reference sequence). This clonotype was detected once. The sequenced sample consisted of CD4+ T cells from PBMCs. This clonotype originated in a human donor with multiple sclerosis. The chain is built from TRBV27 and TRBJ2-2, with a tentative D call TRBD1 (6 bases). As DNA, the CDR3 is TGTGCCAGCAGCTACAGGGTGATCGGAACCGGGGAGCTGTTTTTT. Translated, it gives CASSYRVIGTGELFF.